The 21 T cell receptor beta chains given below trace back to one sample, sequenced in a study of cytomegalovirus exposure and HLA in healthy donors. A multiplex PCR was run with 60 Vbeta primers and 13 Jbeta primers. Assay used: immunoSEQ multiplex PCR; TCRdb lists only in-frame clones, some missing. The sample has about 110,000 clones; over 70% are singletons. Sequenced: PBMCs. The receptors derive from a boy younger than 18 in good health and CMV-seronegative.

The gene calls are TRBV7-9 and TRBJ1-6, with D possibly TRBD1 on 6 matching bases. Germline CDR1 reads SEHNR; CDR2 reads FQNEAQ (reference sequence). The CDR3 covers 14 residues. The V end lost 3 bases, the J end lost 7 bases, and 10 bases lay between the germline ends. The CDR3 loop reads CASSFGTFNSPLHF. DNA for the CDR3: TGTGCCAGCAGCTTCGGGACATTCAATTCACCCCTCCACTTT.

DNA for the CDR3: TGTGCCAGCAGCTTAGACTCTCTCACCGGGGAGCTGTTTTTT. Translating it yields CASSLDSLTGELFF. The rearrangement joins TRBV7-3 to TRBJ2-2; no definite D call. From germline, CDR1 is SGHTA and CDR2 FQGTGA. The CDR3 totals 14 residues. V lost 2 bases, J lost 4 bases, and 8 bases lay in between.

This clone was picked up a small number of times. The genes are TRBV5-4 and TRBJ1-1; the D gene is possibly TRBD1 (6 bases). The CDR3 is 14 residues long. V was shortened by 2 bases and J by 1 base, with 9 bases between the two germline ends. Germline V gives CDR1 SGHNT, CDR2 YYREEE (reference sequence). The CDR3 here is CASSFGGANTEAFF. CDR3 sequence (DNA): TGTGCCAGCAGCTTTGGGGGGGCGAACACTGAAGCTTTCTTT. Looking up the rest from reference TRBV5-4 and TRBJ1-1 gives the full variable domain: ETGVTQSPTHLIKTRGQQVTLRCSSQSGHNTVSWYQQALGQGPQFIFQYYREEENGRGNFPPRFSGLQFPNYSSELNVNALELDDSALYLCASSFGGANTEAFFGQGTRLTVV.

This sequence joins TRBV5-1 and TRBJ2-7; 8 bases match TRBD1. With V trimmed by 5 bases and J by 5 bases, 9 bases remained unmatched. The CDR3 has 14 residues. Germline V gene data show CDR1 as SGHRS and CDR2 as YFSETQ. CDR3 DNA: TGCGCCAGCAGGATTGGACAGGGAGGAGACGAGCAGTACTTC. It specifies CASRIGQGGDEQYF.

The chain couples TRBV4-3 to TRBJ2-7, with no clear D. The germline gives CDR1 LGHNA, CDR2 YSLEER. This CDR3 has 15 amino acids. The V end was cut by 0 bases, the J end by 3 bases, with 12 bases between. CDR3 residues: CASSQDSHSNYEQYF. CDR3 bases: TGCGCCAGCAGCCAAGATTCCCACAGCAACTACGAGCAGTACTTC.

The CDR3 sequence is CASSLIGSVTYEQYF. Written as DNA, the CDR3 is TGCGCCAGCAGCTTGATAGGCAGCGTTACCTACGAGCAGTACTTC. This chain uses TRBV5-1 with TRBJ2-7, with D uncertain. The CDR3 loop spans 15 amino acids. Germline CDR1 reads SGHRS; CDR2 reads YFSETQ. V lost 1 base and J lost 2, with 13 bases in between.

The chain has TRBV5-1 and TRBJ1-5; unclear D gene. Germline V CDR1 and CDR2: SGHRS, YFSETQ. The CDR3 extends over 15 amino acids. V was cut by 4 bases and J by 0 bases, with 11 bases left in between. CDR3 DNA: TGCGCCAGCAGCCCGACTGGGTATAGCAATCAGCCCCAGCATTTT. Protein sequence: CASSPTGYSNQPQHF.

CDR3 nucleotide sequence: TGTGCCAGCACCTACGGGGGGAGCACTGAAGCTTTCTTT. This codes for CASTYGGSTEAFF. This chain uses TRBV6-5 with TRBJ1-1; weak D call: TRBD1 (5 bases). V lost 7 bases to trimming and J lost 4 bases, with 13 bases between them. This CDR3 has 13 residues. The germline V gene has CDR1 MNHEY and CDR2 SVGAGI.

The rearrangement uses TRBV19 and TRBJ2-6, with D maybe TRBD1 (6 bases). The CDR3 loop spans 16 amino acids. Between the trimmed V and J ends, which lost 7 bases and 0 bases, there was a span of 13 bases. The germline V gene encodes CDR1 LNHDA and CDR2 SQIVND (reference sequence). CDR3: CASTPTGTSGANVLTF. The CDR3, as DNA: TGTGCCAGTACTCCGACAGGCACCTCTGGGGCCAACGTCCTGACTTTC.

The chain carries TRBV5-8 and TRBJ2-3, with D unresolved. V shed 1 base and J shed 6 bases, with 9 bases lying between them. Germline V CDR1 and CDR2: SGHTS, YDEGEE. The CDR3 contains 13 residues. The DNA for the CDR3 is TGTGCCAGCAGCTTGCACCGGGTGGATACGCAGTATTTT. The encoded protein is CASSLHRVDTQYF.

This clone was seen only a few times. The chain has TRBV2 and TRBJ1-3; no firm D call. Trimming stripped 3 bases from V and 3 bases from J, with 6 bases between. CDR1 and CDR2 from the germline V gene are SNHLY and FYNNEI. The length of the CDR3 is 13 residues. CDR3 protein: CASSDHGGNTIYF. CDR3 nucleotides: TGTGCCAGCAGTGATCACGGTGGAAACACCATATATTTT.

This clone was observed a few times. V usage is TRBV9 and J usage is TRBJ1-6; D gene unclear. Germline V gene lookup returns CDR1 SGDLS and CDR2 YYNGEE. The CDR3 runs 13 residues. V shed 3 bases and J shed 10 bases, with 11 bases lying between them. The DNA of the CDR3 is TGTGCCAGCAGCGCAGATCTCCTCTCACCCCTCCACTTT. Translation gives CASSADLLSPLHF.

This clone was detected only a few times. This rearrangement joins TRBV6-1 to TRBJ1-2; unclear D gene. V was cut by 1 base and J by 4 bases, with 19 bases left in between. The CDR3 runs 17 residues. From germline, CDR1 is MNHNS and CDR2 SASEGT. CDR3 in DNA: TGTGCCAGCAGTGAAGGTCACCTAGTTGGTTACCTCTATGGCTACACCTTC. Translated: CASSEGHLVGYLYGYTF.

This rearrangement joins TRBV7-9 to TRBJ2-1, with D possibly matching TRBD2 (5 bases). Germline V gene data show CDR1 as SEHNR and CDR2 as FQNEAQ (reference sequence). The CDR3 extends over 13 amino acids. V was clipped by 10 bases and J by 7 bases, with 17 bases between them. The CDR3, as DNA: TGTGCCACTTCTGGGCCGCGAGGGAATGAGCAGTTCTTC. Translating gives CATSGPRGNEQFF.

The gene calls are TRBV2 and TRBJ1-2; 7 bases match TRBD1. After removal of 3 bases from V and 8 bases from J, the junction contained 6 bases not matched to a gene. This CDR3 region has 13 residues. The germline gives CDR1 SNHLY, CDR2 FYNNEI. The CDR3 sequence: CASSERGRFGYTF. CDR3 DNA: TGTGCCAGCAGTGAGAGGGGGCGCTTCGGCTACACCTTC.

V and J are TRBV4-3 and TRBJ2-3, with 13 bases matching TRBD2. J lost 4 bases, V lost 0 bases, and 7 bases had no gene match. Per germline, CDR1 LGHNA and CDR2 YSLEER. This CDR3 spans 18 amino acids. CDR3: CASSQDSVTSGGPDTQYF. The DNA for the CDR3 is TGCGCCAGCAGCCAAGATTCTGTGACTAGCGGGGGGCCAGATACGCAGTATTTT.

The CDR3 coding sequence is TGTGCCAGCAGCTTAGACACCGGAGGCCAGCAGTACTTC. Translating it yields CASSLDTGGQQYF. This sequence joins TRBV7-9 and TRBJ2-7, with D perhaps matching TRBD2 (5 bases). The V gene lost 1 base and the J gene lost 8 bases, with 12 bases spanning the gap. The CDR3 runs to 13 residues. Looked up from germline, CDR1 is SEHNR and CDR2 is FQNEAQ (reference sequence).

The gene calls are TRBV5-8 and TRBJ1-2, with D uncertain. The germline V gene encodes CDR1 SGHTS and CDR2 YDEGEE. V was pared by 0 bases and J by 4 bases, with 7 bases between. CDR3 length equals 13 residues. The CDR3 loop reads CASSLARSYGYTF. The CDR3 region has the DNA TGTGCCAGCAGCTTGGCACGGAGCTATGGCTACACCTTC.

The chain has TRBV7-9 and TRBJ1-6; tentative D call: TRBD1 (6 bases). Per germline, CDR1 SEHNR and CDR2 FQNEAQ (reference sequence). The CDR3 totals 15 residues. Trimming shortened V by 6 bases and J by 7 bases, and 16 bases separated the two germline ends. CDR3 DNA: TGTGCCAGCAGTCGTACAGGGTCCCGGAATTCACCCCTCCACTTT. Translation: CASSRTGSRNSPLHF.

The chain couples TRBV30 to TRBJ1-2; possibly TRBD1 for D (5 bases). V was pared by 0 bases and J by 0 bases, with 14 bases between. The CDR3 is 16 amino acids. Germline V gene data show CDR1 as GTSNPN and CDR2 as SVGIG (reference sequence). The CDR3 DNA reads TGTGCCTGGAGTGTAGCAGGGCCTCGAGCTAACTATGGCTACACCTTC. Protein sequence: CAWSVAGPRANYGYTF. The full variable domain, its missing parts supplied by reference TRBV30 and TRBJ1-2, is SQTIHQWPATLVQPVGSPLSLECTVEGTSNPNLYWYRQAAGRGLQLLFYSVGIGQISSEVPQNLSASRPQDRQFILSSKKLLLSDSGFYLCAWSVAGPRANYGYTFGSGTRLTVV.

V is TRBV10-3 and J is TRBJ1-5, with D possibly matching TRBD1 (6 bases). V was clipped by 7 bases and J by 6 bases, with 16 bases between them. The length of the CDR3 is 14 residues. Germline CDR1 and CDR2: ENHRY and SYGVKD. CDR3 DNA sequence: TGTGCCATCAATCCAGACCCGACAGGTCAGCCCCAGCATTTT. Amino acid sequence: CAINPDPTGQPQHF.